The text below deals with one T cell receptor (beta chain). Its antigen is unidentified. This sample was taken from a study of cytomegalovirus exposure and HLA in healthy donors. Overall study results and limits: The classifier reportedly diagnosed cytomegalovirus status with high specificity and sensitivity.

A multiplex PCR was run with 60 Vbeta primers and 13 Jbeta primers. Profiled with immunoSEQ multiplex PCR; TCRdb holds only in-frame clones, not every one. The sample consists of roughly 180,000 clones, about 77% of them appearing once. The CDR3 covers 12 residues. Deletions cut 3 bases from V and 8 bases from J, with 10 bases between. Germline CDR1 is MNHNS and CDR2 is SASEGT. This receptor was identified in a female donor in good health and CMV-seronegative. The source material was PBMCs. The rearrangement joins TRBV6-1 to TRBJ1-1, with D unclear. CDR3 sequence: CASSEKKLEAFF. DNA for the CDR3: TGTGCCAGCAGTGAGAAAAAACTAGAAGCTTTCTTT.